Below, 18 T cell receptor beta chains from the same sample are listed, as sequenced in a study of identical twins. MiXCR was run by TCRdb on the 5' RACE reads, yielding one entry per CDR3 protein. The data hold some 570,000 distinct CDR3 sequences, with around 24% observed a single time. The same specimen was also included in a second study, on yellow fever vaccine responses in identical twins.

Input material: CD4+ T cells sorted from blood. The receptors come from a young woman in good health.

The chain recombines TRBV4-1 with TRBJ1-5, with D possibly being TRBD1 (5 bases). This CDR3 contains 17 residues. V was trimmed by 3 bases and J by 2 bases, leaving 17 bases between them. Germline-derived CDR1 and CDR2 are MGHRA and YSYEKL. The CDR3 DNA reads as TGCGCCAGCAGCCAGGGGAGACAGCCATGGGGCAATCAGCCCCAGCATTTT. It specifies CASSQGRQPWGNQPQHF.

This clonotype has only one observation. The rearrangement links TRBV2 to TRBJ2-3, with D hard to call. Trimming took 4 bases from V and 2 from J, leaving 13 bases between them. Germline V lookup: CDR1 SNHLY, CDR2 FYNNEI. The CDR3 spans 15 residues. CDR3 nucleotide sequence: TGTGCCAGCAGTGCCGGCACAGAAACCACAGATACGCAGTATTTT. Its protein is CASSAGTETTDTQYF.

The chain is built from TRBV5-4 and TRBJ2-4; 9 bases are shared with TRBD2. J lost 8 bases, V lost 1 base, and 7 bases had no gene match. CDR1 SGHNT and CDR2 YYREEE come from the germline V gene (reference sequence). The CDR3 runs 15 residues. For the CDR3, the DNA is TGTGCCAGCAGCTTGAGGTCTAGCGGGACGGACATTCAGTACTTC. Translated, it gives CASSLRSSGTDIQYF.

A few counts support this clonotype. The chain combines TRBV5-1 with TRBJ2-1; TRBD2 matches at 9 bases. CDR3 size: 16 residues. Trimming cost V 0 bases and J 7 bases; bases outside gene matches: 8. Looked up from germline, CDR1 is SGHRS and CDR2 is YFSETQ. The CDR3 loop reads CASSLGSGTSRNEQFF. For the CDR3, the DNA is TGCGCCAGCAGCTTGGGCTCCGGGACTAGCAGGAATGAGCAGTTCTTC.

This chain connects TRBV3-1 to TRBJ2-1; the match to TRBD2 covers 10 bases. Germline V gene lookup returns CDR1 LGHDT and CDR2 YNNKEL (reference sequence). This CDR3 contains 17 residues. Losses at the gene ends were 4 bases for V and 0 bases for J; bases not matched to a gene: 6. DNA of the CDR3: TGTGCCAGCAGCCGGACTAGCGGTCTAAGCTCCTACAATGAGCAGTTCTTC. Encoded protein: CASSRTSGLSSYNEQFF.

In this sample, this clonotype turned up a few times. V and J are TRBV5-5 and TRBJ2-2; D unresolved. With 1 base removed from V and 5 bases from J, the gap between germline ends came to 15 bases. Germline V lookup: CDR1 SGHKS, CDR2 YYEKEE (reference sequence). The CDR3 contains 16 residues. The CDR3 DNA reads TGTGCCAGCAGCTTGACGATCCGGCCAACGACCGGGGAGCTGTTTTTT. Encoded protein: CASSLTIRPTTGELFF.

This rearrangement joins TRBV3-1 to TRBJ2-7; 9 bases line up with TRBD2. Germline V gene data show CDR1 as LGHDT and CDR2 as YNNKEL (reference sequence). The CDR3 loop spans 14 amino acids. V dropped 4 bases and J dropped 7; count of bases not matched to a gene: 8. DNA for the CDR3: TGTGCCAGCAGCCTATCTAGCGGGACCGATGAGCAGTACTTC. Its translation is CASSLSSGTDEQYF.

The CDR3 nucleotides are TGTGCCATCAGCGTAAACCCGGGACAGGGGTTGCATGAGCAGTTCTTC. Its translation: CAISVNPGQGLHEQFF. The V gene is TRBV10-3, the J gene TRBJ2-1; 10 nucleotides match TRBD1. Germline CDR1 and CDR2: ENHRY and SYGVKD. This CDR3 contains 16 residues. The trim removed 6 bases at V and 8 bases at J, leaving 13 bases unmatched.

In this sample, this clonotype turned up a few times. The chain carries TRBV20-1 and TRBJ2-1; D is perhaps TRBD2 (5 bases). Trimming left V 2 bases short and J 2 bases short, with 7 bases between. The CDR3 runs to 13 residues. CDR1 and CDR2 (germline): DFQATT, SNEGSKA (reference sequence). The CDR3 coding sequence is TGCAGTGCTAGACTAGCCCCCTACAATGAGCAGTTCTTC. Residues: CSARLAPYNEQFF.

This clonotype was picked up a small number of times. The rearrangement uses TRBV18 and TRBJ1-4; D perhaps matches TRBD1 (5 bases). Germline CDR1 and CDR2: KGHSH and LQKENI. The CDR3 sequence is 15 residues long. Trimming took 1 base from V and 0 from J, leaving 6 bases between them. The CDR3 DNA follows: TGTGCCAGCTCACCACGACAGTCAACTAATGAAAAACTGTTTTTT. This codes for CASSPRQSTNEKLFF.

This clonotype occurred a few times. The CDR3 is CASSNRQSSYEQYF. In nucleotides, the CDR3 is TGTGCCAGCAGTAACCGACAGAGCTCCTACGAGCAGTACTTC. This chain uses TRBV12-3 or TRBV12-4 with TRBJ2-7, with TRBD1 as a possible D gene (5 bases). This CDR3 has 14 amino acids. Deletions cut 5 bases from V and 0 bases from J, with 11 bases between.

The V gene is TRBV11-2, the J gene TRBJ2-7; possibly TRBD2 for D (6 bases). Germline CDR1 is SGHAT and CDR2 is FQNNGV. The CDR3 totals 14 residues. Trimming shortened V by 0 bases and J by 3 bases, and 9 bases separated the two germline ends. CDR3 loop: CASSLELANYEQYF. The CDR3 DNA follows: TGTGCCAGCAGCTTAGAACTAGCAAACTACGAGCAGTACTTC.

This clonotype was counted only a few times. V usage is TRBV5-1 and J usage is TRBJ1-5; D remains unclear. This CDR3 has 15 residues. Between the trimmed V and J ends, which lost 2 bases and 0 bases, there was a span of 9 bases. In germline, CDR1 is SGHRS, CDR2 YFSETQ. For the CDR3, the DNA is TGCGCCAGCAGCTTCGGCAATTTTAGCAATCAGCCCCAGCATTTT. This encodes CASSFGNFSNQPQHF.

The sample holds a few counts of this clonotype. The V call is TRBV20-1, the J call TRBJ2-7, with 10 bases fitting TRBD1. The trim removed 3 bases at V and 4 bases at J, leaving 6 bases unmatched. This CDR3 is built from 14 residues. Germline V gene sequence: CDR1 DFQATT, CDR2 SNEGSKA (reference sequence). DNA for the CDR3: TGCAGTGCTAGGGTGGGACAGGGGAGTTACGAGCAGTACTTC. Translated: CSARVGQGSYEQYF.

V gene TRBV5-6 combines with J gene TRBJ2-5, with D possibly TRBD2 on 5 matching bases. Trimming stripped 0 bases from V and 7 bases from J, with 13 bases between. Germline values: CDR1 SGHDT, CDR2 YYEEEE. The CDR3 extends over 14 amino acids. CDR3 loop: CASSLAGRVRTQYF. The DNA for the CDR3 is TGTGCCAGCAGCTTGGCTGGGCGGGTGAGGACCCAGTACTTC.

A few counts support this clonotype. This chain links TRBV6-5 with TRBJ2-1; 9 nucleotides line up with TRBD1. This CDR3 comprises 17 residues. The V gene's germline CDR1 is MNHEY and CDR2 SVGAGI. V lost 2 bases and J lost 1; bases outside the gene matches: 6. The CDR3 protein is CASSYKPGQGSYNEQFF. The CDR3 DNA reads TGTGCCAGCAGTTACAAACCGGGACAGGGTTCCTACAATGAGCAGTTCTTC.

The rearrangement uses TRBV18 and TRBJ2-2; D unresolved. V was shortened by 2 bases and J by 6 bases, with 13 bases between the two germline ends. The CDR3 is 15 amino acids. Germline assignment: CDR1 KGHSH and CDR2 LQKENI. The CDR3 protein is CASSPSLGFAGELFF. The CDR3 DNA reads TGTGCCAGCTCACCATCGCTAGGCTTCGCCGGGGAGCTGTTTTTT.

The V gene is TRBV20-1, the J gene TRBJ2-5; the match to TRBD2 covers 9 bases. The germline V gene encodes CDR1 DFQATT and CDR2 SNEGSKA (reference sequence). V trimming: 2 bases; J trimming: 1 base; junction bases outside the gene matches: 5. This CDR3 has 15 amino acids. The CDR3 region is CSARYSGGPQETQYF. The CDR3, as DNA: TGCAGTGCTAGATATAGCGGGGGCCCCCAAGAGACCCAGTACTTC.